This TCR beta chain derives from a study of tumor and adjacent non-tumor tissue in lung cancer. Study overall: The cohort had 12 to 13 adenocarcinoma, a couple of squamous cell and 1 small cell patients.

A note on this clonotype: The junction departs from the called germline gene at one end, perhaps through a read error.

Per the germline V gene, CDR1 is WSHSY and CDR2 is SAAADI. The CDR3 runs 13 residues. No cell sorting was done before RNA was extracted from the tissue. TCRbeta libraries were built with three rounds of nested PCR, modified from ARM-PCR. MiXCR, run by TCRdb on the multiplex PCR reads, gives a single entry per CDR3 protein. Of about 68,000 distinct CDR3 sequences detected, just under 60% appear once; the ten largest clones hold around 20%. V and J are TRBV10-2 and TRBJ2-3; D is perhaps TRBD2 (6 bases). Sequenced material: lung tumor tissue. The TCR was taken from a man aged 45 to 65 with non-small cell lung cancer. The CDR3 DNA sequence: TGTGCCAGCATCGCACCGAGACTAGACACGCAGTATTTT. Encoded protein: CASIAPRLDTQYF.